This T cell receptor (beta chain) was sequenced for a study of cytomegalovirus exposure and HLA in healthy donors. This table comes from immunoSEQ multiplex PCR, and its TCRdb copy is limited to in-frame clones, with some not included. The repertoire holds around 150,000 clones, with approximately 82% as singletons. Details on this clone: The antigen is unknown.

The donors were part of the validation cohort of more than 90 subjects. That cohort was separate from the first cohort, which comprised 670 or so subjects. Study-level findings and limits: Diagnosis of cytomegalovirus status made by the classifier reportedly showed high specificity and sensitivity.

Germline V CDR1 and CDR2: WSHSY, SAAADI. J was trimmed by 8 bases and V by 3 bases; bases with no gene match: 7. This CDR3 is built from 15 residues. The receptor was isolated from a man aged 25-45 years in good health and CMV-seropositive. Source material: PBMCs. The chain uses TRBV10-2 and TRBJ2-3; 11 bases fit TRBD2. CDR3 DNA: TGCGCCAGCAGTGATTTCAGACTAGCGGGGCTTACGCAGTATTTT. Encoded protein: CASSDFRLAGLTQYF.